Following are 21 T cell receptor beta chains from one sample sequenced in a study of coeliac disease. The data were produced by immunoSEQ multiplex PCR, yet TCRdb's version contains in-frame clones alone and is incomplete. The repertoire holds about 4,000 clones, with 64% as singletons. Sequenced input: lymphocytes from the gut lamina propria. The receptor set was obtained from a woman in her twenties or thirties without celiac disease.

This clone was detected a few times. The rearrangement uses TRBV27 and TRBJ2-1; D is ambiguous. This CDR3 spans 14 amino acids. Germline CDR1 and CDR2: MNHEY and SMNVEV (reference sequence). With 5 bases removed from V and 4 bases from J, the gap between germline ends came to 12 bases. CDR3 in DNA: TGTGCCAGCAGTCCCCGGTCGATTTACAATGAGCAGTTCTTC. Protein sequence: CASSPRSIYNEQFF.

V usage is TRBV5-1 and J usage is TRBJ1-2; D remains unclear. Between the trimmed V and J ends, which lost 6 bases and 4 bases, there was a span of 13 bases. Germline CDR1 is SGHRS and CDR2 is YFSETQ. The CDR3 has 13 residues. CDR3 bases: TGCGCCAGCAATGATAGCCCTGGCTATGGCTACACCTTC. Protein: CASNDSPGYGYTF. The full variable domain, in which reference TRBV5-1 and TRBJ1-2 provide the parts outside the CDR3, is KAGVTQTPRYLIKTRGQQVTLSCSPISGHRSVSWYQQTPGQGLQFLFEYFSETQRNKGNFPGRFSGRQFSNSRSEMNVSTLELGDSALYLCASNDSPGYGYTFGSGTRLTVV.

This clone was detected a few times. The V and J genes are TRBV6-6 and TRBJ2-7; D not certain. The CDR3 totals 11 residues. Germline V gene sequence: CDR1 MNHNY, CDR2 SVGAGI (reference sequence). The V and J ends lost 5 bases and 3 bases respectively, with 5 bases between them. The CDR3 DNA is TGTGCCAGCAGTGTCGTCTACGAGCAGTACTTC. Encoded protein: CASSVVYEQYF.

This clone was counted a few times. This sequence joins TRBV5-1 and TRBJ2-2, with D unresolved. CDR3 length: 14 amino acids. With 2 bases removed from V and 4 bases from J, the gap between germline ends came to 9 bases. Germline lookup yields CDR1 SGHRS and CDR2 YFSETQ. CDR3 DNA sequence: TGCGCCAGCAGCTTTCACAGTTCCACCGGGGAGCTGTTTTTT. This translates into CASSFHSSTGELFF.

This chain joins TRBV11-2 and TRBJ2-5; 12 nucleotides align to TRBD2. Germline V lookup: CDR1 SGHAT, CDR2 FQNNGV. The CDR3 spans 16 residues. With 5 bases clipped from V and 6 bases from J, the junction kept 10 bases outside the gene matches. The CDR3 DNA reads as TGTGCCAGCAGCCCAGCTAGCGGGGGGGCGGGAAAGACCCAGTACTTC. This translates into CASSPASGGAGKTQYF. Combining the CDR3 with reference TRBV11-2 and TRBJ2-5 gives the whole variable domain EAGVAQSPRYKIIEKRQSVAFWCNPISGHATLYWYQQILGQGPKLLIQFQNNGVVDDSQLPKDRFSAERLKGVDSTLKIQPAKLEDSAVYLCASSPASGGAGKTQYFGPGTRLLVL.

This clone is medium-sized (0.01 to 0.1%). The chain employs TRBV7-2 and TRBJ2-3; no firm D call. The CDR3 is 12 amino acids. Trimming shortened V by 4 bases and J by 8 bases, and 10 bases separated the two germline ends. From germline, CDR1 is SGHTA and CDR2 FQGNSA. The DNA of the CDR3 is TGTGCCAGCAGCTCCGCGTCTAGTACGCAGTATTTT. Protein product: CASSSASSTQYF.

The CDR3 here is CASSYSAGVNSPLHF. The DNA of the CDR3 is TGTGCCAGCAGTTACTCGGCAGGGGTTAATTCACCCCTCCACTTT. This chain links TRBV6-5 with TRBJ1-6, with D possibly matching TRBD1 (6 bases). CDR1 is MNHEY, CDR2 SVGAGI, per germline. The CDR3 spans 15 residues. V lost 0 bases, J lost 6 bases, and 9 bases lay in between.

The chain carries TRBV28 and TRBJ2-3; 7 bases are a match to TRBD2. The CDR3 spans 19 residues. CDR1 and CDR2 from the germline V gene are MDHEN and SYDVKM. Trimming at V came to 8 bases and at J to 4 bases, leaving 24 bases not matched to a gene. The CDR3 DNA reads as TGTGCCAGCGCAAACGGGGGGACTCTTCCCCTTCAACTGTCAGATACGCAGTATTTT. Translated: CASANGGTLPLQLSDTQYF.

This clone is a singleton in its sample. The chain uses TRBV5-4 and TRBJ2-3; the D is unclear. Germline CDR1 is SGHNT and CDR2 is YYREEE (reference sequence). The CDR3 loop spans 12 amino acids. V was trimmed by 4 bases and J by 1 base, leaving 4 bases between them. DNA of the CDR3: TGTGCCAGCAGCGGAGGCACAGATACGCAGTATTTT. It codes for CASSGGTDTQYF.

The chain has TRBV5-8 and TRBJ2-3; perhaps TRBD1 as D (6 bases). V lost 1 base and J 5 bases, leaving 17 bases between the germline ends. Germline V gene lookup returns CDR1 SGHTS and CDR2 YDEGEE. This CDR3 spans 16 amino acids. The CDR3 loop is CASSLPRVRGLDTQYF. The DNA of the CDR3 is TGTGCCAGCAGCTTGCCCAGGGTCAGGGGCCTAGATACGCAGTATTTT.

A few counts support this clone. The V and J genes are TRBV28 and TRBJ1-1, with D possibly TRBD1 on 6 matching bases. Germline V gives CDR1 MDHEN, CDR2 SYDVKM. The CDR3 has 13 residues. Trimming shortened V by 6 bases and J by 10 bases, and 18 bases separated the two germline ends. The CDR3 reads CASRIRTALGAFF. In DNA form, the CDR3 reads TGTGCCAGCAGGATCCGGACAGCTTTAGGAGCTTTCTTT.

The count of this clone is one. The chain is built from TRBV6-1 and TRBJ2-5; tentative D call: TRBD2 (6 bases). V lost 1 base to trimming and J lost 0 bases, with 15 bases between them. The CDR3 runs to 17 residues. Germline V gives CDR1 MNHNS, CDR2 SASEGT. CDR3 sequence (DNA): TGTGCCAGCAGTGAAGGGTTGCTAGCGAGATACCAAGAGACCCAGTACTTC. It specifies CASSEGLLARYQETQYF.

CDR3 DNA: TGTGCCAGCAGCCCCCGGGACAGATCCCTATATGGCTACACCTTC. As protein: CASSPRDRSLYGYTF. The rearrangement uses TRBV5-4 and TRBJ1-2; TRBD1 matches at 7 bases. Trimming at V came to 4 bases and at J to 5 bases, leaving 11 bases not matched to a gene. The germline CDR1 and CDR2 sequences are SGHNT and YYREEE (reference sequence). The CDR3 has 15 amino acids.

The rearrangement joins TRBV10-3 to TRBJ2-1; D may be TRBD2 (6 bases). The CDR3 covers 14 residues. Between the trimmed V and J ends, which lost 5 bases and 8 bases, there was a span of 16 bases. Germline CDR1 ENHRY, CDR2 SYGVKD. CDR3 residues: CAISTGGTVDEQFF. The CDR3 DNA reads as TGTGCCATCAGTACTGGGGGGACGGTAGATGAGCAGTTCTTC.

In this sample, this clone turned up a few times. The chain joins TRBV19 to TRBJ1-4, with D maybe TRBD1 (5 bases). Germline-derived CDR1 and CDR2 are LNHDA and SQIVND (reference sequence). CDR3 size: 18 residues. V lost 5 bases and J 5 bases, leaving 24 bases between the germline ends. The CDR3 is CASSDSICLPVDNEKLFF. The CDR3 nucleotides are TGTGCCAGTAGTGACAGCATATGTCTCCCAGTCGACAATGAAAAACTGTTTTTT.

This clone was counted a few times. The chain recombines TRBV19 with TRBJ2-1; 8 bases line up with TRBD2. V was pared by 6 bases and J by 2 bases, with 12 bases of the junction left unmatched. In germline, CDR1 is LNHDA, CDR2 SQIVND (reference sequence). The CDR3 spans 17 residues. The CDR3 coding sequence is TGTGCCAGTAGCTCACCCTCTGGCGGGGGGCCCTACAATGAGCAGTTCTTC. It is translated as CASSSPSGGGPYNEQFF.

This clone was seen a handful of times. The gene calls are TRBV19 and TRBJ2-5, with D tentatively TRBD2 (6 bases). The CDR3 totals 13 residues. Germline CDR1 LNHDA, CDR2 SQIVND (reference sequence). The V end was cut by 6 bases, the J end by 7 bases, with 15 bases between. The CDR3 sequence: CASSDRSAGTQYF. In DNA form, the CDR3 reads TGTGCCAGTAGCGACAGATCAGCGGGGACCCAGTACTTC.

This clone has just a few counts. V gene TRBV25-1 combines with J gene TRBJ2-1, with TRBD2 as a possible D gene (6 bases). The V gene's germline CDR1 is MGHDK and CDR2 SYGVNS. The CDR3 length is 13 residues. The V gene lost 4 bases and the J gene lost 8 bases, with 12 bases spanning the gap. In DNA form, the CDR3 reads TGTGCCAGCAGTGTTGGACTAACGGATGAGCAGTTCTTC. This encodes CASSVGLTDEQFF.

The CDR3 spells CASGARSEQYF. In DNA form, the CDR3 reads TGTGCCAGTGGGGCGAGGAGCGAGCAGTACTTC. This rearrangement joins TRBV6-1 to TRBJ2-7; perhaps TRBD1 as D (5 bases). The CDR3 length is 11 residues. Germline V gene lookup returns CDR1 MNHNS and CDR2 SASEGT. Trimming stripped 9 bases from V and 6 bases from J, with 12 bases between.

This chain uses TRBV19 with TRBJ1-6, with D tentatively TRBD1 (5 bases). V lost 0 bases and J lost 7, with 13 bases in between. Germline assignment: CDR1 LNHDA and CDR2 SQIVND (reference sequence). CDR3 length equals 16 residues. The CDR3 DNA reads TGTGCCAGTAGTATAGATCTCACAGGATCAAATTCACCCCTCCACTTT. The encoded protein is CASSIDLTGSNSPLHF.

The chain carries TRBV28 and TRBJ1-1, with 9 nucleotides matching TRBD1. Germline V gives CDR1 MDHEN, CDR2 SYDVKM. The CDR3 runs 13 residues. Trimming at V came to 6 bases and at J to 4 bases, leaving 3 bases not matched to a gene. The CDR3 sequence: CASSRDRVTEAFF. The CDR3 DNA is TGTGCCAGCAGCCGGGACAGGGTCACTGAAGCTTTCTTT.